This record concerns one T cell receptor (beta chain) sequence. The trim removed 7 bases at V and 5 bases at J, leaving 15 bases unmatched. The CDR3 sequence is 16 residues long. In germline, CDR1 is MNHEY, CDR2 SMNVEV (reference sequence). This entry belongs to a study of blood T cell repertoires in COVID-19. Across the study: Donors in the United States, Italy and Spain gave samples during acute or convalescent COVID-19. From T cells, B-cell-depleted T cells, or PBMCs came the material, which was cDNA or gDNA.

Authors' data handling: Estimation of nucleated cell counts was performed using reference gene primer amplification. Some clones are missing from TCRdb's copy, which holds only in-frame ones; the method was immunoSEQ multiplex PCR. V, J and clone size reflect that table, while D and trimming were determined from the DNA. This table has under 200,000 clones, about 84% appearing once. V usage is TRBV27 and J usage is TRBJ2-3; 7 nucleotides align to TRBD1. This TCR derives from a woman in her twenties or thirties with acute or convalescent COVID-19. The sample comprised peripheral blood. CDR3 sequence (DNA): TGTGCCAGCACCCACACCGGGGCCAGGGGGAGAGATACGCAGTATTTT. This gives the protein CASTHTGARGRDTQYF.